A selection of T cell receptor beta chains follows, all from one sample in a study of blood T cell repertoires in COVID-19. Repertoires were generated with immunoSEQ multiplex PCR, while TCRdb's copy carries only in-frame clones and drops some. The sample consists of roughly 220,000 clones, 86% of them appearing once. Sequencing input: peripheral blood. These receptors were obtained from a man older than 75 with acute or convalescent COVID-19. Both conserved end residues are part of each CDR3. The D gene is left open where the match is weak. For some rows the clone size is stated as once, few or many, or as a class when expanded; others skip it.

d_call,j_call,clone_size,v_call,cdr3_nt,cdr3_aa
NA,TRBJ1-2,NA,TRBV6-5,TGTGCCAGCAGTCTCCAGCGGGCGCGTGGCTACACCTTC,CASSLQRARGYTF
NA,TRBJ1-1,NA,TRBV19,TGTGCCAGTAGTATAGATCCCCGGGCAGGGACTGAAGCTTTCTTT,CASSIDPRAGTEAFF
NA,TRBJ2-5,NA,TRBV11-2,TGTGCCAGCAGCCTGAGTCGGGACCCCCTCGGGGGTGAGACCCAGTACTTC,CASSLSRDPLGGETQYF
TRBD1,TRBJ1-2,NA,TRBV18,TGTGCCAGCTCACCGGACAGGGATAGTGGCTACACCTTC,CASSPDRDSGYTF
NA,TRBJ2-1,NA,TRBV19,TGTGCCAGTAACAGGGATGGGTACTACAATGAGCAGTTCTTC,CASNRDGYYNEQFF
NA,TRBJ2-1,NA,TRBV28,TGTGCCAGCAGTTTGTCAGGGGGGAGAAATGAGCAGTTCTTC,CASSLSGGRNEQFF
TRBD1,TRBJ2-1,NA,TRBV6-5,TGTGCCACCCGGACAGGGAATCGTGAGCAGTTCTTC,CATRTGNREQFF
NA,TRBJ1-3,NA,TRBV28,TGTGCCAGCAGTTTGGGGGTGGGAGGTGGAAACACCATATATTTT,CASSLGVGGGNTIYF
NA,TRBJ1-4,once,TRBV11-2,TGTGCCAGCAGGCTAAACAGGGTGGAAAAACTGTTTTTT,CASRLNRVEKLFF
TRBD1,TRBJ2-7,NA,TRBV28,TGTGCCAGCAGCATAACACAGGGGAAGCAGTACTTC,CASSITQGKQYF
NA,TRBJ1-3,NA,TRBV5-1,TGCGCCAGCAGCCCGGGACATCGGGATACCGGAAACACCATATATTTT,CASSPGHRDTGNTIYF
NA,TRBJ2-2,NA,TRBV12-3/TRBV12-4,TGTGCCAGCAGCCTAGGGGCCGGGGAGCTGTTTTTT,CASSLGAGELFF
TRBD2,TRBJ2-3,once,TRBV29-1,TGCAGCGTTGTACTAGCGGGAGGGCCCTCGGATACGCAGTATTTT,CSVVLAGGPSDTQYF
TRBD1,TRBJ2-1,NA,TRBV5-1,TGCGCCAGCAGCACGGGACAGGTTGGGTCTGAGCAGTTCTTC,CASSTGQVGSEQFF
NA,TRBJ2-6,NA,TRBV5-1,TGCGCCAGCAGCTTGGAGGGGATAGGGGCCAACGTCCTGACTTTC,CASSLEGIGANVLTF
NA,TRBJ2-1,NA,TRBV11-2,TGTGCCTCCAGGGGCGGGCCCTCTTGGGGTGAGCAGTTCTTC,CASRGGPSWGEQFF
TRBD2,TRBJ2-3,NA,TRBV4-2,TGTGCCAGCAGCCAGGGATCTAGCGGGAGCACAGATACGCAGTATTTT,CASSQGSSGSTDTQYF
TRBD2,TRBJ2-7,NA,TRBV18,TGTGCCAGCTCACCACAGGAGGGACTAGCGGGAGGGGAGCAGTACTTC,CASSPQEGLAGGEQYF
NA,TRBJ2-7,NA,TRBV6-5,TGTGCCAGCATCTTGTCAGGGTACTACGAGCAGTACTTC,CASILSGYYEQYF
NA,TRBJ1-1,few,TRBV27,TGTGCCAGCAGTTCTCACACTCAGGTGAACACTGAAGCTTTCTTT,CASSSHTQVNTEAFF
TRBD2,TRBJ2-5,NA,TRBV7-9,TGTGCCAGCAGCCGGCTAGCGGGAGGGTCCCAAGAGACCCAGTACTTC,CASSRLAGGSQETQYF
NA,TRBJ2-3,NA,TRBV24-1,TGTGCCACCCGGGGGTCCCAAAACACAGATACGCAGTATTTT,CATRGSQNTDTQYF
TRBD1,TRBJ1-2,NA,TRBV7-9,TGTGCCAGCAGCCCCAGACAGGGGGCGGTTGGCTACACCTTC,CASSPRQGAVGYTF
TRBD1,TRBJ2-2,NA,TRBV7-2,TGTGCCAGCGGCGATTTCCCGGGACAGGGGGCCGGGGAGCTGTTTTTT,CASGDFPGQGAGELFF
NA,TRBJ1-5,NA,TRBV6-1,TGTGCCAGCAGTGAACTGAGTACAGGGTATCAGCCCCAGCATTTT,CASSELSTGYQPQHF
TRBD2,TRBJ2-5,NA,TRBV10-3,TGTGCCATCAGTGATGTAGCGGGAGTCGGAGAGACCCAGTACTTC,CAISDVAGVGETQYF
NA,TRBJ1-2,NA,TRBV19,TGTGCCAGTAGTATACTAGACAGCACCGGGTATTATGGCTACACCTTC,CASSILDSTGYYGYTF
NA,TRBJ2-5,NA,TRBV27,TGTGCCAGCAGTTCAACAGGGTTTCCTCAAGAGACCCAGTACTTC,CASSSTGFPQETQYF
TRBD1,TRBJ1-5,few,TRBV19,TGTGCCAGTGTAACCGGGACAGGCGGCAATCAGCCCCAGCATTTT,CASVTGTGGNQPQHF
NA,TRBJ1-4,NA,TRBV27,TGTGCCAGCAGTTTACGAGGGGGTCGAGGTGAAAAACTGTTTTTT,CASSLRGGRGEKLFF
TRBD1,TRBJ1-1,NA,TRBV29-1,TGCAGCGTAAAACGACAGGGGAACACTGAAGCTTTCTTT,CSVKRQGNTEAFF
TRBD2,TRBJ2-5,NA,TRBV5-1,TGCGCCAGCAGCTTCCTAGCGGGAGCGGATGAGACCCAGTACTTC,CASSFLAGADETQYF
TRBD2,TRBJ2-1,NA,TRBV4-3,TGCGCCAGCAGCCAAGATACCGGGAGGAGCTCCTACAATGAGCAGTTCTTC,CASSQDTGRSSYNEQFF
TRBD2,TRBJ2-1,NA,TRBV3-1/TRBV3-2,TGTGCCAGCAGCGAAACTAGCGGGTCCTACAATGAGCAGTTCTTC,CASSETSGSYNEQFF
TRBD2,TRBJ2-1,NA,TRBV24-1,TGTGCCACCAGTGATTTGCCGGGACTAGCGGGAGTGAATGAGCAGTTCTTC,CATSDLPGLAGVNEQFF
NA,TRBJ1-1,NA,TRBV2,TGTGCCAGCAGTGAACGCGGGGAGGCGGACACGGCTTTT,CASSERGEADTAF
TRBD1,TRBJ1-1,NA,TRBV5-8,TGTGCCAGCAGCCTTGGGACAGGGGCGCAAATTTCCCTAGAAGCTTTCTTT,CASSLGTGAQISLEAFF
NA,TRBJ1-4,NA,TRBV5-1,TGCGCCAGCAGCTTGGCCTCAGGGGCCTCTAATGAAAAACTGTTTTTT,CASSLASGASNEKLFF
TRBD1,TRBJ2-7,once,TRBV28,TGTGCCAGCAGTAACTACAGGGGCTACGAGCAGTACTTC,CASSNYRGYEQYF
TRBD2,TRBJ2-2,NA,TRBV7-6,TGTGCCAGCACCAATTTAGCGGGAGCGGGGAACACCGGGGAGCTGTTTTTT,CASTNLAGAGNTGELFF
TRBD1,TRBJ2-2,NA,TRBV11-3,TGTGCCAGCAGCTCCCGTTTTTCCGGGACAGGGGGCACCGGGGAGCTGTTTTTT,CASSSRFSGTGGTGELFF
TRBD2,TRBJ2-1,few,TRBV2,TGTGCCACCGTGGGACTAGCGGGAGCAAATGAGCAGTTCTTC,CATVGLAGANEQFF
TRBD2,TRBJ2-7,NA,TRBV6-6,TGTGCCAGCAGTGATCCGGGACTAGCGCCCTACGAGCAGTACTTC,CASSDPGLAPYEQYF